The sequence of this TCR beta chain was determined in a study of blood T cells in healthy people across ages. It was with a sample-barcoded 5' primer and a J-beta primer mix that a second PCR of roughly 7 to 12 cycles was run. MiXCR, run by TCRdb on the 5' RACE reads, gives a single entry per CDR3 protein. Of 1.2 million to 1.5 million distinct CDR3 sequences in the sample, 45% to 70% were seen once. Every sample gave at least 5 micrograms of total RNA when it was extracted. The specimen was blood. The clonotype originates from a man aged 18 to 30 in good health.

CDR3 bases: TGCAGTGCTAAGGCGGGGGGCAAGTACGAGCAGTACTTC. It is translated as CSAKAGGKYEQYF. The chain carries TRBV20-1 and TRBJ2-7, with 8 bases identical to TRBD2. V gave up 4 bases and J gave up 4 bases; unmatched junction bases: 6. The CDR3 is 13 residues long. Germline V gene lookup returns CDR1 DFQATT and CDR2 SNEGSKA (reference sequence).